Here is one T cell receptor beta chain with its context. Its target is unknown. The sample holds other DNA sequences that translate to the same CDR3. These data come from a study of T cell responses to AZD1222 COVID-19 vaccine. General observations from the study: Of spike-specific TCRs, nearly half reportedly target regions left unmutated in variants. Vaccine-associated CD4 TCRs ranged over spike, dominating at 160-218 and 743-854. The peak T cell response came first, and repertoires were sampled only after it.

This table comes from immunoSEQ multiplex PCR, and its TCRdb copy is limited to in-frame clones, with some not included. The sample lists approximately 270,000 clones, 90% to 95% occurring once. Germline lookup yields CDR1 LGHNA and CDR2 YNFKEQ. Trimming took off 0 bases at V and 2 bases at J, with 5 bases between the two ends. The CDR3 runs to 13 residues. The sequencing used peripheral blood, collected 28 days after the second AZD1222 dose. This chain connects TRBV4-2 to TRBJ2-7, with D unresolved. This clonotype originated in an adult who received the AZD1222 COVID-19 vaccine. CDR3 amino acids: CASSQDRAYEQYF. The CDR3 DNA is TGTGCCAGCAGCCAAGATCGGGCCTACGAGCAGTACTTC.